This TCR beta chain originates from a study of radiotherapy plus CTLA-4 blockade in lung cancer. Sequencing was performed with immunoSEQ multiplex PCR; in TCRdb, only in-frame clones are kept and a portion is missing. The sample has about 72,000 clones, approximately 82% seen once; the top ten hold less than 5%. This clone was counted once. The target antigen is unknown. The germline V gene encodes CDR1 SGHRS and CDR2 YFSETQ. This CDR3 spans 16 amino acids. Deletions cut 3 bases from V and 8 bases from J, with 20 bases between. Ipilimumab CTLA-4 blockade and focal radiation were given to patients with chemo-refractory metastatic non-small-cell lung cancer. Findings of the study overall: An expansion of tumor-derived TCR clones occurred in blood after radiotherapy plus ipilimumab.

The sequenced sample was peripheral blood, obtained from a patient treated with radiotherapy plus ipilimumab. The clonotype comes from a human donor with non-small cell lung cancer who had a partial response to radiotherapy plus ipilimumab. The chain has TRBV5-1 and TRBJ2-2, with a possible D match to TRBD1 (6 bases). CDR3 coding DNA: TGCGCCAGCAGCTCAACTCTGGGGGCGAGCGGTGGGGAGCTGTTTTTT. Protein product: CASSSTLGASGGELFF.